The 12 T cell receptor beta chains in this list originate from one sample, sequenced in a study of shared clonotypes between healthy human individuals. Here immunoSEQ multiplex PCR was the method, and the copy in TCRdb shows in-frame clones only, minus some. This sample carries over a million clones, around three quarters of them seen once, and the ten largest clones take about 0.52%. The sequencing sample was made of memory CD4+ T cells from PBMCs. Subset defined: CD45RA-negative fraction. Every receptor here comes from a man between 18 and 35 years old in good health. Some clones in this sample may be carry-over from other donors' samples.

V is TRBV4-1 and J is TRBJ1-6; no firm D call. Germline V gives CDR1 MGHRA, CDR2 YSYEKL. Trimming removed 0 bases at V and 8 bases at J, with 14 bases between. The CDR3 is made up of 16 amino acids. CDR3 nucleotides: TGCGCCAGCAGCCAAGAGGGAACAGCGCGGGATTCACCCCTCCACTTT. Its protein is CASSQEGTARDSPLHF.

The V and J genes are TRBV2 and TRBJ1-5; 9 bases are shared with TRBD1. The CDR3 is 14 amino acids. Germline CDR1 reads SNHLY; CDR2 reads FYNNEI. Trimming cost V 6 bases and J 6 bases; bases outside gene matches: 6. The CDR3 region is CASRINRGPQPQHF. The CDR3 bases are TGTGCCAGCAGAATTAACAGGGGGCCTCAGCCCCAGCATTTT. Based on the CDR3 plus reference TRBV2 and TRBJ1-5, the full variable domain is EPEVTQTPSHQVTQMGQEVILRCVPISNHLYFYWYRQILGQKVEFLVSFYNNEISEKSEIFDDQFSVERPDGSNFTLKIRSTKLEDSAMYFCASRINRGPQPQHFGDGTRLSIL.

The rearrangement uses TRBV7-9 and TRBJ1-4; the D gene is possibly TRBD1 (5 bases). This CDR3 region has 11 residues. CDR1 SEHNR and CDR2 FQNEAQ come from the germline V gene (reference sequence). Trimming left V 10 bases short and J 7 bases short, with 10 bases between. Here the CDR3 DNA reads TGTGCCACCGCGGGGGGTGAAAAACTGTTTTTT. Translating gives CATAGGEKLFF.

In its sample, this clone was seen a few times. The chain combines TRBV11-2 with TRBJ2-3; no firm D call. The CDR3 runs 15 residues. Germline assignment: CDR1 SGHAT and CDR2 FQNNGV. Trimming took 5 bases from V and 3 from J, leaving 15 bases between them. The CDR3 DNA reads TGTGCCAGCAGCCCCAGGCGGCTGGGGACAGATACGCAGTATTTT. Residues: CASSPRRLGTDTQYF.

V gene TRBV20-1 combines with J gene TRBJ2-7, with D tentatively TRBD1 or TRBD2 (5 bases each). Trimming left V 6 bases short and J 10 bases short, with 16 bases between. CDR3 length: 11 residues. Germline V lookup: CDR1 DFQATT, CDR2 SNEGSKA (reference sequence). CDR3 protein: CSARIRDVQYF. DNA of the CDR3: TGCAGTGCCAGAATCCGGGACGTTCAGTACTTC.

DNA of the CDR3: TGTGCCAGCAGCTTGCCGGGCCAAGAGACCCAGTACTTC. It encodes CASSLPGQETQYF. The J gene is TRBJ2-5, the V gene TRBV5-4; unclear D gene. Deletions cut 1 base from V and 1 base from J, with 5 bases between. Germline assignment: CDR1 SGHNT and CDR2 YYREEE (reference sequence). The CDR3 covers 13 residues.

This sequence joins TRBV6-1 and TRBJ1-1; no reliable D call. The germline V gene encodes CDR1 MNHNS and CDR2 SASEGT. V shed 2 bases and J shed 10 bases, with 8 bases lying between them. CDR3 length equals 11 residues. This chain's CDR3 is CASSEPPGAFF. CDR3 sequence (DNA): TGTGCCAGCAGTGAACCCCCGGGAGCTTTCTTT.

The genes are TRBV27 and TRBJ1-1; TRBD1 might be the D (5 bases). CDR1 is MNHEY, CDR2 SMNVEV, per germline (reference sequence). Trimming left V 2 bases short and J 4 bases short, with 11 bases between. The CDR3 spans 14 residues. CDR3: CASSLRGGITEAFF. CDR3 bases: TGTGCCAGCAGTTTACGGGGGGGGATCACTGAAGCTTTCTTT.

The gene calls are TRBV15 and TRBJ1-5, with D tentatively TRBD1 (5 bases). Per the germline V gene, CDR1 is LNHNV and CDR2 is YYDKDF (reference sequence). The CDR3 contains 15 residues. V dropped 2 bases and J dropped 5 bases, with 13 bases sitting between them. CDR3 nucleotides: TGTGCCACCAGCAGAACCCGACAGACACATCAGCCCCAGCATTTT. As protein: CATSRTRQTHQPQHF.

This sequence joins TRBV28 and TRBJ1-5; weak D call: TRBD1 (5 bases). CDR1 is MDHEN, CDR2 SYDVKM, per germline. The germline V and J ends were trimmed by 4 bases and 6 bases, with 10 bases remaining between them. The CDR3 sequence is 13 residues long. Here the CDR3 reads CASSSLGGQPQHF. CDR3 nucleotide sequence: TGTGCCAGCAGTTCCCTGGGGGGTCAGCCCCAGCATTTT.

V usage is TRBV4-1 and J usage is TRBJ2-3; 10 bases map to TRBD2. CDR3 length: 17 amino acids. Per germline, CDR1 MGHRA and CDR2 YSYEKL. Unmatched junction bases numbered 8, after V lost 4 bases and J lost 1 base. The CDR3 nucleotides are TGCGCCAGCAGCCTAAGGGGGACTAGCGACCGCACAGATACGCAGTATTTT. Its protein product is CASSLRGTSDRTDTQYF.

This chain links TRBV28 with TRBJ1-2; D possibly corresponds to TRBD1 (6 bases). Germline CDR1 reads MDHEN; CDR2 reads SYDVKM. Trimming pared 2 bases from V and 5 bases from J, leaving 18 bases between. This CDR3 has 16 residues. The CDR3 loop is CASSLGTRGNQYGYTF. The CDR3 DNA is TGTGCCAGCAGTTTAGGGACAAGGGGCAATCAGTATGGCTACACCTTC.